This TCR beta chain is from a study of T-cell memory formation after mild COVID-19. Study-level information: The two donors had largely donor-specific TCR clusters.

On this clonotype itself: Its target is not known.

Sample barcodes and UMIs were carried by the TCR alpha and TCR beta cDNA libraries that 5'RACE generated with constant-segment primers. A single record per CDR3 protein comes from TCRdb applying MiXCR to the 5' RACE reads. The sample carries approximately 99,000 distinct CDR3 sequences, about 18% recorded once. Per the germline V gene, CDR1 is MGHDK and CDR2 is SYGVNS. CDR3 length equals 14 residues. Trimming left V 4 bases short and J 9 bases short, with 18 bases between. The study's findings and limits: A subset of responding clones appeared in pre-infection memory, suggesting cross-reactive memory joined. Clones shrinking between day 15 and 85 showed a balanced CD4/CD8 split, and those that grew later tilted toward CD4+.

This TCR was sampled from a man in his late teens or twenties who had mild COVID-19 (a few samples of this study predate the infection). Cell type and time point are not known. The chain couples TRBV25-1 to TRBJ1-1; weak D call: TRBD1 (6 bases). The sequencing sample was made of PBMCs or a T cell subset sorted from them (not recorded which). As DNA, the CDR3 is TGTGCCAGCAGTGTTCAAGGGGGGGTCGGTAAAGCTTTCTTT. This translates into CASSVQGGVGKAFF.